This T cell receptor beta chain is from a study of PD-1 blockade in classical Hodgkin lymphoma. Study-level background: Nivolumab was given intravenously to patients at 3 mg/kg every 2 weeks.

Study-level results: Reports indicated that newly diagnosed patients had lower baseline TCR diversity than healthy donors did. TCR diversity rose significantly by C4D1 in CD4+ but not CD8+ cells. Patients with a complete response exhibited baseline diversity comparable to newly diagnosed patients.

The data were produced by immunoSEQ multiplex PCR, yet TCRdb's version contains in-frame clones alone and is incomplete. Seen here are fewer than 15,000 clones, roughly 80% observed once, and the top ten hold roughly 25%. Following autologous stem cell transplantation, relapse occurred in every patient, and exposure to brentuximab vedotin varied. Trimming cost V 1 base and J 3 bases, with 9 bases left between them. The CDR3 covers 14 residues. Germline V gene sequence: CDR1 SGHTA, CDR2 FQGNSA. Worth noting for this clone: Its specificity is not known.

The material sequenced was peripheral blood mononuclear cells (PBMCs), taken at baseline. The sequence was collected from a human donor with classical Hodgkin lymphoma. The genes are TRBV7-2 and TRBJ2-5; D remains ambiguous. The CDR3 loop reads CASSLDPVKETQYF. The CDR3 region has the DNA TGTGCCAGCAGCTTAGATCCAGTCAAAGAGACCCAGTACTTC.